This T cell receptor (beta chain) was sequenced in a study of cytomegalovirus exposure and HLA in healthy donors. Study-wide context: Out of about 190 million T cells, an earlier analysis found 117 million unique TCR beta sequences in total. Study findings and constraints: Rare sequences made up most TCRs, while some public TCRs were found in many donors. In a later analysis, HLA-associated TCR beta chains were more clonally expanded than equally common others.

This clone was counted only a few times. As yet, its antigen is unknown. 60 Vbeta and 13 Jbeta primers were used in PCR. Clones were sequenced by immunoSEQ multiplex PCR, and TCRdb holds only the in-frame ones, with some missing. The data show nearly 95,000 clones, with approximately 7.7% seen just once and about 2% held by the top ten. This CDR3 comprises 15 residues. Germline V gene sequence: CDR1 SGHVS, CDR2 FNYEAQ. Trimming left V 2 bases short and J 4 bases short, with 12 bases between. The donors gave bone marrow, and they were healthy. This sequence was found in a man aged 50-60 years in good health and CMV-seronegative. Sequencing used PBMCs. The chain joins TRBV7-6 to TRBJ1-3; D is unclear. This CDR3 is CASSLKSRAGNTIYF. CDR3 coding DNA: TGTGCCAGCAGCTTAAAGTCTAGAGCGGGAAACACCATATATTTT.